Shown below are 3 T cell receptor beta chains from a single sample sequenced in a study of cytomegalovirus exposure and HLA in healthy donors. Both 60 Vbeta primers and 13 Jbeta primers went into the PCR. Sequencing was performed with immunoSEQ multiplex PCR; in TCRdb, only in-frame clones are kept and a portion is missing. Of fewer than 200,000 clones listed, 76% are singletons. The sequenced material came from PBMCs. The receptors shown here come from a man between 60 and 75 years old in good health and CMV-seronegative.

This clone turned up a few times. The genes are TRBV7-9 and TRBJ2-1, with D perhaps TRBD1 (6 bases). Germline CDR1 is SEHNR and CDR2 is FQNEAQ (reference sequence). The V end was cut by 5 bases, the J end by 11 bases, with 16 bases between. CDR3 length: 13 amino acids. CDR3 sequence reads: CASSLTQGLKQFF. DNA for the CDR3: TGTGCCAGCAGCCTGACCCAGGGGCTCAAGCAGTTCTTC.

The V gene is TRBV18, the J gene TRBJ2-7; D unresolved. The germline CDR1 and CDR2 sequences are KGHSH and LQKENI. The CDR3 loop spans 15 amino acids. V lost 0 bases and J lost 2, with 11 bases in between. CDR3 amino acids: CASSPPPGITYEQYF. CDR3 DNA: TGTGCCAGCTCACCACCGCCAGGAATTACCTACGAGCAGTACTTC.

V is TRBV2 and J is TRBJ2-6; D is possibly TRBD2 (6 bases). This CDR3 comprises 15 residues. The V gene's germline CDR1 is SNHLY and CDR2 FYNNEI. Between the trimmed V and J ends, which lost 0 bases and 6 bases, there was a span of 9 bases. The CDR3 loop reads CASSEARGSANVLTF. CDR3 DNA sequence: TGTGCCAGCAGTGAAGCTCGGGGGTCGGCCAACGTCCTGACTTTC.